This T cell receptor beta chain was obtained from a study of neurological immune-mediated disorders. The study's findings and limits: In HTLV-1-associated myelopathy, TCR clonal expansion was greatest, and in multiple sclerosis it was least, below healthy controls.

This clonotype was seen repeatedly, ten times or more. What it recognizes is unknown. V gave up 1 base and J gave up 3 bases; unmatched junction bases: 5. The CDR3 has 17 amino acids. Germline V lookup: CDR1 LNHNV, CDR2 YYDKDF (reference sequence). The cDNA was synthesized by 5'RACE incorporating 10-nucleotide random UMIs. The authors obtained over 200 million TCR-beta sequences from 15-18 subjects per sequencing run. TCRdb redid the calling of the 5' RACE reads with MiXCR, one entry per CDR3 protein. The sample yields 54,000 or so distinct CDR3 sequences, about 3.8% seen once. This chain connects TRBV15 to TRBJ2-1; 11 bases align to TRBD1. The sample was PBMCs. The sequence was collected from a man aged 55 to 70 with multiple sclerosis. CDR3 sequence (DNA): TGTGCCACCAGCAGAGGGACAGGGGGCACCGTCTACAATGAGCAGTTCTTC. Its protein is CATSRGTGGTVYNEQFF.